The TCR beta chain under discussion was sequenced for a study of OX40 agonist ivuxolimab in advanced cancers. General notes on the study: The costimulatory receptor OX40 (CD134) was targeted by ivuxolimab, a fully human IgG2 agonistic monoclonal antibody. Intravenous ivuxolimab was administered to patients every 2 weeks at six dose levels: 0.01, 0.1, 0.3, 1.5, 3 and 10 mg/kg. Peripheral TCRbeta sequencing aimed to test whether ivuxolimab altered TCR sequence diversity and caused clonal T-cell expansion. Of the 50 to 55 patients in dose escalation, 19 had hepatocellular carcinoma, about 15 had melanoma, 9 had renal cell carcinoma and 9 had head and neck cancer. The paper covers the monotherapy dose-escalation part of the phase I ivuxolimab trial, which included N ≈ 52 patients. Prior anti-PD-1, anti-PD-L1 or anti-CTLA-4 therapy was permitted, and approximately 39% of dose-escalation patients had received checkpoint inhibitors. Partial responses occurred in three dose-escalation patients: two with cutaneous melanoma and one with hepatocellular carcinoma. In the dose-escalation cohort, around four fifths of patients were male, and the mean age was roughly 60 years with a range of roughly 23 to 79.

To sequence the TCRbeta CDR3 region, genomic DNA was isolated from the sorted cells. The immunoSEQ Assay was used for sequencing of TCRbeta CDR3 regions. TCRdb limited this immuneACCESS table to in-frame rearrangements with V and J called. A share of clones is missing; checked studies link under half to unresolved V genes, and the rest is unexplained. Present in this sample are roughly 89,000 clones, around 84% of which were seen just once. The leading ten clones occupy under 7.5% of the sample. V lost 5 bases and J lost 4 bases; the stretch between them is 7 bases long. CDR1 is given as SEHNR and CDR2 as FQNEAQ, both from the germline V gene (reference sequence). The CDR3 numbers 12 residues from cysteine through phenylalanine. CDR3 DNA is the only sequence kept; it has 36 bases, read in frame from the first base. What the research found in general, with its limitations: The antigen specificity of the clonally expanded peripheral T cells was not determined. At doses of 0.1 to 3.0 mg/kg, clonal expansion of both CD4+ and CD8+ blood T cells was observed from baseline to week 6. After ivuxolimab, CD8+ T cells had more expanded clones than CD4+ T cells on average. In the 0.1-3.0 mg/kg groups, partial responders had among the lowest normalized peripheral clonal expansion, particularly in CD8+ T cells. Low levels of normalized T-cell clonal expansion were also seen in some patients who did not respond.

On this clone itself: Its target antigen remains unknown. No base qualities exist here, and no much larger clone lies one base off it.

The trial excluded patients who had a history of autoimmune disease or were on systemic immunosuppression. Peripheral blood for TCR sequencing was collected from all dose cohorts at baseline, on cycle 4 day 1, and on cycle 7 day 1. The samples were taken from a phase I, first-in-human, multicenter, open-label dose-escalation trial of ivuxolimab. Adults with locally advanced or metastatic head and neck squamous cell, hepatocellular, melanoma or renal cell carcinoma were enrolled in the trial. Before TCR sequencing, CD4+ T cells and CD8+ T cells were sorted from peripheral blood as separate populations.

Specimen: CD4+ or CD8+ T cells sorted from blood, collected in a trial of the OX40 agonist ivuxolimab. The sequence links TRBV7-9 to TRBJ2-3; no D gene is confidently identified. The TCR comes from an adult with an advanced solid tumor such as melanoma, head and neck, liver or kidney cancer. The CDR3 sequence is CASSPDADTQYF. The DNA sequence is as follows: TGTGCCAGCAGCCCTGACGCAGATACGCAGTATTTT.